The following is a TCR beta chain sequence with its context. As yet, its antigen is unknown. The CDR3 runs to 11 residues. Trimming removed 6 bases at V and 6 bases at J, with 9 bases between. Germline V gene lookup returns CDR1 MNHEY and CDR2 SVGAGI. This record belongs to a study of shared clonotypes between healthy human individuals. In replicate PCRs of sorted subsets, roughly 200 ng DNA, approximately 30,000 T cell genomes, was used. Only in-frame clones appear in the TCRdb table, and some are missing; sequencing was by immunoSEQ multiplex PCR. The sample lists some 1,100,000 clones; 75% to 85% were seen once. Study-wide results and caveats: Naive CD4 clonotypes were shared across a handful of donors at roughly 5%. The generation probabilities recorded for non-shared clonotypes fell below those of clonotypes shared by all four donors. Among the subsets, naive ones generally showed larger estimated richness than memory ones.

The clonotype comes from a man aged 18 to 29 in good health. Some clones in this sample may be carry-over from other donors' samples. Sequencing was done on a sample of memory CD4+ T cells from PBMCs. Subset specified: CD45RA-negative fraction. This sequence joins TRBV6-5 and TRBJ2-7; D gene uncertain. CDR3 in DNA: TGTGCCAGCAGGAAGAACAGCGAGCAGTACTTC. It translates to CASRKNSEQYF.